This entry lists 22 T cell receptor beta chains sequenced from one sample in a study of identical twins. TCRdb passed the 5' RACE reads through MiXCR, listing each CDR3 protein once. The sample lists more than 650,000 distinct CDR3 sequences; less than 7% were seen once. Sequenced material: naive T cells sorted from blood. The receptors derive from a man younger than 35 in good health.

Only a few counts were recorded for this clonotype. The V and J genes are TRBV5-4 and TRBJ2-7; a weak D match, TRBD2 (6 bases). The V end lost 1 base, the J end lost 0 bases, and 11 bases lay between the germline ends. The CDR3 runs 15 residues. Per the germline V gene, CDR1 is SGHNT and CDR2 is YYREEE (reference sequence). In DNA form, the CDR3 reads TGTGCCAGCAGCTTGTCTCCGGACTACTCCTACGAGCAGTACTTC. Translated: CASSLSPDYSYEQYF.

Here the CDR3 DNA reads TGTGCCACTAGGGGGCAGGGCAACACCGGGGAGCTGTTTTTT. Amino acids: CATRGQGNTGELFF. The chain uses TRBV2 and TRBJ2-2; 7 bases align to TRBD1. CDR3 length equals 14 residues. Trimming removed 10 bases from V and 2 bases from J; junction bases left unmatched: 7. From germline, CDR1 is SNHLY and CDR2 FYNNEI.

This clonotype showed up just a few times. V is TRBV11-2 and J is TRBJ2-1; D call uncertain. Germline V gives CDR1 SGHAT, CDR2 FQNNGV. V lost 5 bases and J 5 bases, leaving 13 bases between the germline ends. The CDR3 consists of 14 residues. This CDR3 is CASSPTPSNNEQFF. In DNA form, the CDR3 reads TGTGCCAGCAGCCCAACCCCAAGTAACAATGAGCAGTTCTTC.

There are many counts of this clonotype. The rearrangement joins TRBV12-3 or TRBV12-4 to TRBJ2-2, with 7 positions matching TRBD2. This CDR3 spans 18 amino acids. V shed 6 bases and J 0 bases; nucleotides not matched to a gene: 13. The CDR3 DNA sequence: TGTGCCAGCAGCTTTTCACCACTAGCGTTGCCGAACACCGGGGAGCTGTTTTTT. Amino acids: CASSFSPLALPNTGELFF.

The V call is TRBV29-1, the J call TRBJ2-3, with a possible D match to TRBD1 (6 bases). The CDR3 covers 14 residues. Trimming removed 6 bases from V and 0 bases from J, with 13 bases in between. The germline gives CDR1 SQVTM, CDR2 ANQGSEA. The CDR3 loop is CSVWGRTSTDTQYF. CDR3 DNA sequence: TGCAGCGTCTGGGGGCGAACTAGCACAGATACGCAGTATTTT.

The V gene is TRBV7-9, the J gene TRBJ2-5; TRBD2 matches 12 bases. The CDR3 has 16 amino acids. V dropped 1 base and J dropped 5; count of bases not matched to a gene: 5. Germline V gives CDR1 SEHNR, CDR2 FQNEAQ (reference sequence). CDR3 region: CASSLGGTSGPETQYF. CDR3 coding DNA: TGTGCCAGCAGCTTAGGAGGGACTAGCGGGCCCGAGACCCAGTACTTC.

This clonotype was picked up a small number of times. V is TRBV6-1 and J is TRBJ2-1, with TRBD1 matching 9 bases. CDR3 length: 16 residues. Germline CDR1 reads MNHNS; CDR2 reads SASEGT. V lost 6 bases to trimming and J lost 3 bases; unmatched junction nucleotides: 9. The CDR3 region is CASRPRQGVDYNEQFF. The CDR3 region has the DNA TGTGCCAGCAGACCCCGACAGGGGGTGGACTACAATGAGCAGTTCTTC.

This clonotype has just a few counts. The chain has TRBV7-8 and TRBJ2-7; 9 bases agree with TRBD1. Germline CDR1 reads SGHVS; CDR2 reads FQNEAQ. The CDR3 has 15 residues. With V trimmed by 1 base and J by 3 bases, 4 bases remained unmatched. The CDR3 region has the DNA TGTGCCAGCAGCTTAGATCGGACAGGGGACTACGAGCAGTACTTC. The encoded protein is CASSLDRTGDYEQYF.

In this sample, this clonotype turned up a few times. In DNA, the CDR3 is TGTGCCAGCAGTTTATCGGTTGGGGAAGCGTTTTTT. As protein: CASSLSVGEAFF. V usage is TRBV12-3 or TRBV12-4 and J usage is TRBJ1-4; D remains unclear. Trimming removed 2 bases from V and 16 bases from J, with 14 bases in between. The CDR3 has 12 residues.

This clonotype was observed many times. The CDR3 loop is CASSPNGPFAAGELFF. CDR3 DNA sequence: TGCGCCAGCAGCCCCAACGGACCGTTCGCAGCCGGGGAGCTGTTTTTT. The rearrangement uses TRBV5-1 and TRBJ2-2, with unresolved D. V was trimmed by 4 bases and J by 6 bases, leaving 19 bases between them. The CDR3 loop spans 16 amino acids. Germline CDR1 reads SGHRS; CDR2 reads YFSETQ.

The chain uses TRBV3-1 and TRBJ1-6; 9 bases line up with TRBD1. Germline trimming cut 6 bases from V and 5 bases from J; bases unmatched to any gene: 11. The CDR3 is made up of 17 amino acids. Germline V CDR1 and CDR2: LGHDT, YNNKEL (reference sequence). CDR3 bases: TGTGCCAGCAGATATACACAGGGGGCTCTACATAATTCACCCCTCCACTTT. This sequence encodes CASRYTQGALHNSPLHF.

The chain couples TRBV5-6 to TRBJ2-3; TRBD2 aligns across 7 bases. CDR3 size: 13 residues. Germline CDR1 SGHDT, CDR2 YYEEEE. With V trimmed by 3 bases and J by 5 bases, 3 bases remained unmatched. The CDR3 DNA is TGTGCCAGCAGCTATTTAGCGGGAGATACGCAGTATTTT. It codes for CASSYLAGDTQYF.

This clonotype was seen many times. The CDR3 loop is CATSDPQGASTDTQYF. In DNA, the CDR3 is TGTGCCACCAGTGATCCCCAGGGGGCCAGCACAGATACGCAGTATTTT. The chain recombines TRBV24-1 with TRBJ2-3, with 8 bases aligning to TRBD1. Per the germline V gene, CDR1 is KGHDR and CDR2 is SFDVKD. The CDR3 contains 16 residues. V lost 3 bases to trimming and J lost 0 bases; unmatched junction nucleotides: 4.

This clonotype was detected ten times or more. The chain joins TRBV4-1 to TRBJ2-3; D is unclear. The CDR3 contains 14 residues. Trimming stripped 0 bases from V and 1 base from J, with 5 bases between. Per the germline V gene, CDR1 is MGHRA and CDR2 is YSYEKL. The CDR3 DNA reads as TGCGCCAGCAGCCAAGATGAGCGCACAGATACGCAGTATTTT. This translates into CASSQDERTDTQYF.

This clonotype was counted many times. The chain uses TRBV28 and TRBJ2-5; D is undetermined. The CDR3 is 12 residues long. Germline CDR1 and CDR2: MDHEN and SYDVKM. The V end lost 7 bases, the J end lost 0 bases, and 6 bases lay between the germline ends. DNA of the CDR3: TGTGCCAGCATGAGAAACCAAGAGACCCAGTACTTC. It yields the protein CASMRNQETQYF.

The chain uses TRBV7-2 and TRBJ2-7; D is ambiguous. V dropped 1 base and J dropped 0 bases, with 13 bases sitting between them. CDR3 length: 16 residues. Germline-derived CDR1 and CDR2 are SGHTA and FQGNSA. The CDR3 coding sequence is TGTGCCAGCAGCTTAGGACCGGGCCTCAGCTCCTACGAGCAGTACTTC. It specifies CASSLGPGLSSYEQYF. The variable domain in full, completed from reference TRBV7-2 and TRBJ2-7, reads GAGVSQSPSNKVTEKGKDVELRCDPISGHTALYWYRQSLGQGLEFLIYFQGNSAPDKSGLPSDRFSAERTGGSVSTLTIQRTQQEDSAVYLCASSLGPGLSSYEQYFGPGTRLTVT.

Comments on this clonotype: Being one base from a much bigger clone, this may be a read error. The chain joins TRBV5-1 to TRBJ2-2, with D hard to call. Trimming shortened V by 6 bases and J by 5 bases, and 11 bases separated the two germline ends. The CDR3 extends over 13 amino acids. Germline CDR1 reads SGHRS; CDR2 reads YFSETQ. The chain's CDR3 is CASISQETGELFF. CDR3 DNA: TGCGCCAGCATCTCGCAGGAGACCGGGGAGCTGTTTTTT.

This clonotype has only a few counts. The CDR3 sequence is CASSLFPAGQRSNTEAFF. Written as DNA, the CDR3 is TGTGCCAGCAGCTTATTCCCCGCGGGACAGAGATCGAACACTGAAGCTTTCTTT. The chain is built from TRBV11-2 and TRBJ1-1; TRBD1 matches 7 bases. V dropped 2 bases and J dropped 1; count of bases not matched to a gene: 13. The CDR3 contains 18 residues. Germline V gene data show CDR1 as SGHAT and CDR2 as FQNNGV.

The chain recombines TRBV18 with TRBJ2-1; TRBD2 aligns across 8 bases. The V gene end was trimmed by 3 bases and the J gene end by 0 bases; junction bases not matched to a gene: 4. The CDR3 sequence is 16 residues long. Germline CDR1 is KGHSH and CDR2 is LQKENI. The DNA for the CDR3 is TGTGCCAGCTCACCGGGGACTAGGAGCTCCTACAATGAGCAGTTCTTC. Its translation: CASSPGTRSSYNEQFF.

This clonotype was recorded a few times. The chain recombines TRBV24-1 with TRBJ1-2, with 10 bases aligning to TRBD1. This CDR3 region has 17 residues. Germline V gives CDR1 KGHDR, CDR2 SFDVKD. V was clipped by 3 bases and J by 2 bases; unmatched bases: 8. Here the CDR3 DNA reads TGTGCCACCAGTGATCAGTCGGGACAGGGGCAGAACTATGGCTACACCTTC. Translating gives CATSDQSGQGQNYGYTF.

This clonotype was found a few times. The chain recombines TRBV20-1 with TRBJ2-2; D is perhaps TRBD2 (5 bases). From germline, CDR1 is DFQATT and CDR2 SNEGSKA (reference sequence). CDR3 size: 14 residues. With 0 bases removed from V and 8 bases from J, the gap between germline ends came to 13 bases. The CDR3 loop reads CSARDGGAVGELFF. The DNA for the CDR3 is TGCAGTGCTAGAGACGGAGGAGCGGTAGGGGAGCTGTTTTTT.

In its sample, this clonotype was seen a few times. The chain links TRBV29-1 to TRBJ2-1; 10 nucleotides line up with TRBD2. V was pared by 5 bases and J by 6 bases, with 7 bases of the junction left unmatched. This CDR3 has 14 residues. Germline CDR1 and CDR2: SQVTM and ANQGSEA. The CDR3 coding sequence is TGCAGCGTTAGGTCTAGCGGGGGCCCCAATGAGCAGTTCTTC. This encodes CSVRSSGGPNEQFF.